Included here is one TCR beta chain sequence, with context. Germline CDR1 MNHNY, CDR2 SVGAGI (reference sequence). V shed 6 bases and J shed 6 bases, with 10 bases lying between them. The CDR3 consists of 12 residues. The data were obtained in a study of blood T cell repertoires in COVID-19. The repertoire was sequenced with immunoSEQ multiplex PCR; TCRdb's copy has only in-frame clones and lacks some. The repertoire has approximately 150,000 clones, approximately 90% of them found once; the top ten carry approximately 4%. The clonotype originates from a woman in her 40s who had been exposed to COVID-19. V and J are TRBV6-6 and TRBJ2-3, with no clear D. Sequencing was done on a sample of PBMCs or T cells enriched from blood (not recorded which). In DNA form, the CDR3 reads TGTGCCAGCAGCCCGACTGGGGATACGCAGTATTTT. Translation gives CASSPTGDTQYF.